This T cell receptor (beta chain) stems from a study of cytomegalovirus exposure and HLA in healthy donors. At the level of the study: Most genotyped donors, approximately 81% of 300 to 400, had Caucasian-associated genetic ancestry. Points from the study as a whole: The authors later found most CMV-associated TCR beta chains appeared HLA-restricted. The study flagged approximately 180 TCR beta chains as cytomegalovirus-associated.

With 60 Vbeta and 13 Jbeta primers, the PCR was carried out. Profiling relied on immunoSEQ multiplex PCR, and the TCRdb table lists in-frame clones only, not all of them. The data show approximately 100,000 clones, around two thirds seen once. This cohort consisted of healthy bone marrow donors. This clone was detected once. Antigen: not known. CDR1 and CDR2 from the germline V gene are MNHNS and SASEGT. With V trimmed by 3 bases and J by 7 bases, 10 bases remained unmatched. The CDR3 spans 15 residues. The sample consisted of PBMCs. This receptor was taken from a man in his thirties or forties in good health and CMV-seropositive. The rearrangement joins TRBV6-1 to TRBJ2-7, with 9 bases matching TRBD2. CDR3 loop: CASSDGGGDPREQYF. In DNA form, the CDR3 reads TGTGCCAGCAGTGATGGCGGGGGGGACCCTAGGGAGCAGTACTTC.